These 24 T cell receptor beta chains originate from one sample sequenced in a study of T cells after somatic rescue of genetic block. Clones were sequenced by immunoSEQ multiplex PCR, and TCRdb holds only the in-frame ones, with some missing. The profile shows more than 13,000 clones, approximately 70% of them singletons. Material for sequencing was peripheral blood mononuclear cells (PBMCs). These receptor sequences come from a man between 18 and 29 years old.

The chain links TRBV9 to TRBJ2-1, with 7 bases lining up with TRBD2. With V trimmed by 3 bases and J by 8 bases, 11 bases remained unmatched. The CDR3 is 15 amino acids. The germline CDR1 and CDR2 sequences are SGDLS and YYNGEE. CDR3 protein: CASSERLGLVDEQFF. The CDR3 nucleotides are TGTGCCAGCAGCGAGAGACTAGGACTAGTCGATGAGCAGTTCTTC.

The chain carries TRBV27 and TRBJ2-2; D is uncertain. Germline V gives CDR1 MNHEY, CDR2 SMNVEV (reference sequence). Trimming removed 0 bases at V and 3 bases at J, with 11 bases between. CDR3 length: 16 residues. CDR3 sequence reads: CASSLSHLPYTGELFF. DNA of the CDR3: TGTGCCAGCAGTTTATCGCACCTTCCCTACACCGGGGAGCTGTTTTTT.

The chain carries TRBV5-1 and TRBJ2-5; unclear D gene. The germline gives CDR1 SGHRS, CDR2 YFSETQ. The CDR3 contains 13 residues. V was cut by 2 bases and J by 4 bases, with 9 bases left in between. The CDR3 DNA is TGCGCCAGCAGCTTCCGGCAAGGAGAGACCCAGTACTTC. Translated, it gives CASSFRQGETQYF.

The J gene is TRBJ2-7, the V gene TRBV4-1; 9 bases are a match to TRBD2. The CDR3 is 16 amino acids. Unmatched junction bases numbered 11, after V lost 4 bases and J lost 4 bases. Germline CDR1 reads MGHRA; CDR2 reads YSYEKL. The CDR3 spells CASSPYTAGGFYEQYF. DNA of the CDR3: TGCGCCAGCAGCCCATATACCGCGGGAGGGTTTTACGAGCAGTACTTC.

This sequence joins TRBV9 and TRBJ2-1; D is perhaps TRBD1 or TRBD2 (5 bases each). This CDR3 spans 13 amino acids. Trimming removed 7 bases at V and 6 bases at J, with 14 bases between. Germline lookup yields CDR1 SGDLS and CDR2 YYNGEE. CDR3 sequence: CASHSGDPNEQFF. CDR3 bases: TGTGCCAGCCATTCCGGGGACCCCAATGAGCAGTTCTTC.

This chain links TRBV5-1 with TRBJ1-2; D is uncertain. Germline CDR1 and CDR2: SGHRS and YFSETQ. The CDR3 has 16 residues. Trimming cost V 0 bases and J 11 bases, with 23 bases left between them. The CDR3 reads CASSLGPGVKPTLYTF. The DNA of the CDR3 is TGCGCCAGCAGCTTGGGGCCCGGGGTTAAACCTACGCTTTACACCTTC.

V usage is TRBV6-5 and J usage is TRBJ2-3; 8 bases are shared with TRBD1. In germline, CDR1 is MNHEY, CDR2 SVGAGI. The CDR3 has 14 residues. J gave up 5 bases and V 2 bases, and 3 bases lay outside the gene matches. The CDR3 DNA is TGTGCCAGCAGTTACGGCAGGGGGCAAGATACGCAGTATTTT. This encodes CASSYGRGQDTQYF.

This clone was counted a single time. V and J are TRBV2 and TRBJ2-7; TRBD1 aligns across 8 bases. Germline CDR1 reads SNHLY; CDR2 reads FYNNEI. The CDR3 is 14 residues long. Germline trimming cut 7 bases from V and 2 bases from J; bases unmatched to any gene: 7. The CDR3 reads CASMSTGGPYEQYF. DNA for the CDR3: TGTGCCAGCATGTCAACAGGGGGACCCTACGAGCAGTACTTC.

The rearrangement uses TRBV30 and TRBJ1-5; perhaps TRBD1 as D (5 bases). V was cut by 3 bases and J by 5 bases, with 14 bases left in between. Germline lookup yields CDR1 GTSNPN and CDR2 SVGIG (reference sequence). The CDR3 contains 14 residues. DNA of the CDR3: TGTGCCTGGAGATACGTCACGGGGCATCAGCCCCAGCATTTT. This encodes CAWRYVTGHQPQHF.

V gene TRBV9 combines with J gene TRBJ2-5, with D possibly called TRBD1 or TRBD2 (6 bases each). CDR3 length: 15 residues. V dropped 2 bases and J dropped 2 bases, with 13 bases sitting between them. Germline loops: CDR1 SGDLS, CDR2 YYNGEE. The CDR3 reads CASSVLQGRQETQYF. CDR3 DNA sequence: TGTGCCAGCAGCGTGCTCCAGGGGAGGCAAGAGACCCAGTACTTC.

CDR3 in DNA: TGTGCCAGCAGCTTAGGACTAGTTAAGGAGACCCAGTACTTC. It codes for CASSLGLVKETQYF. The chain combines TRBV7-2 with TRBJ2-5, with a tentative D call TRBD2 (6 bases). Germline V lookup: CDR1 SGHTA, CDR2 FQGNSA. The CDR3 sequence is 14 residues long. Trimming took 1 base from V and 5 from J, leaving 11 bases between them.

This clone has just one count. The CDR3, as DNA: TGTGCCAGCGGAAGGGGTATTGAAAAACTGTTTTTT. It yields the protein CASGRGIEKLFF. The chain carries TRBV27 and TRBJ1-4, with a weak D call TRBD1 (5 bases). V dropped 8 bases and J dropped 7 bases, with 11 bases sitting between them. The V gene's germline CDR1 is MNHEY and CDR2 SMNVEV (reference sequence). The CDR3 spans 12 residues. Combining the CDR3 with reference TRBV27 and TRBJ1-4 gives the whole variable domain EAQVTQNPRYLITVTGKKLTVTCSQNMNHEYMSWYRQDPGLGLRQIYYSMNVEVTDKGDVPEGYKVSRKEKRNFPLILESPSPNQTSLYFCASGRGIEKLFFGSGTQLSVL.

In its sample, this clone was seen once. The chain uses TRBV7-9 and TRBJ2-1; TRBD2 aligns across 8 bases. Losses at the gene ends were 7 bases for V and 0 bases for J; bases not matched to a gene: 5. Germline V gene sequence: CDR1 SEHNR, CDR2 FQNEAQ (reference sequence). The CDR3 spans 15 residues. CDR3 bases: TGTGCCAGCACCGTAAGCGGGAGCTCCTACAATGAGCAGTTCTTC. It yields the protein CASTVSGSSYNEQFF.

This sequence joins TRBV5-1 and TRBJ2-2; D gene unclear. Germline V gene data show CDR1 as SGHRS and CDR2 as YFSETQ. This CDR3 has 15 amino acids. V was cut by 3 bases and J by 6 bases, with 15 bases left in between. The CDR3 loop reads CASSSAPKVAGELFF. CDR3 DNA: TGCGCCAGCAGCTCGGCCCCGAAGGTGGCCGGGGAGCTGTTTTTT.

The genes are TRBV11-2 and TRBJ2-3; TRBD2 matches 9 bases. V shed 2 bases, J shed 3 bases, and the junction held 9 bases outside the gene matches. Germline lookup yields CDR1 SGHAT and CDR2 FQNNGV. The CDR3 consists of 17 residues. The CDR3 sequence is CASSLILAGWGTDTQYF. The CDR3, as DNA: TGTGCCAGCAGCTTAATTCTAGCGGGGTGGGGTACAGATACGCAGTATTTT.

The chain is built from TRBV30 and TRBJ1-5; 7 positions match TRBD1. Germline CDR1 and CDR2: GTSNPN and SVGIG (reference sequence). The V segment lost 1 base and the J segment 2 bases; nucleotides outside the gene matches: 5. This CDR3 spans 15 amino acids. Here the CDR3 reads CAWSGRGQGNQPQHF. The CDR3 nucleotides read TGTGCCTGGAGTGGAAGGGGGCAGGGCAATCAGCCCCAGCATTTT.

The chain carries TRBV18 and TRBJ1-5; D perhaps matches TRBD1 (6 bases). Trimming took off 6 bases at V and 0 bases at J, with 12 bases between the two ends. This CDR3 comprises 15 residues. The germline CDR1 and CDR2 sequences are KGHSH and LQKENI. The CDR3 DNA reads TGTGCCAGCTCCTTAGCAGGGGTTAGCAATCAGCCCCAGCATTTT. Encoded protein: CASSLAGVSNQPQHF. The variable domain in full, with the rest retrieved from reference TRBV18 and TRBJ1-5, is NAGVMQNPRHLVRRRGQEARLRCSPMKGHSHVYWYRQLPEEGLKFMVYLQKENIIDESGMPKERFSAEFPKEGPSILRIQQVVRGDSAAYFCASSLAGVSNQPQHFGDGTRLSIL.

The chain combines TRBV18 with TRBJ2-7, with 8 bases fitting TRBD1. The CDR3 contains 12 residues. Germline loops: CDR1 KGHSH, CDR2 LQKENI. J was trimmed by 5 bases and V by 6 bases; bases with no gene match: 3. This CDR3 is CASSPDRDEQYF. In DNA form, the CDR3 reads TGTGCCAGCTCCCCGGACAGGGACGAGCAGTACTTC.

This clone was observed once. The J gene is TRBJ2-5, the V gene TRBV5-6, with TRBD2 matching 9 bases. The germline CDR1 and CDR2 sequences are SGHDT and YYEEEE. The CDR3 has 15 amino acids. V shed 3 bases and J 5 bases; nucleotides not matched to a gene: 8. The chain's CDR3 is CASSWGAGGGETQYF. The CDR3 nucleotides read TGTGCCAGCAGCTGGGGAGCGGGAGGTGGGGAGACCCAGTACTTC. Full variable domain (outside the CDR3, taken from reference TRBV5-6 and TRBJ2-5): DAGVTQSPTHLIKTRGQQVTLRCSPKSGHDTVSWYQQALGQGPQFIFQYYEEEERQRGNFPDRFSGHQFPNYSSELNVNALLLGDSALYLCASSWGAGGGETQYFGPGTRLLVL.

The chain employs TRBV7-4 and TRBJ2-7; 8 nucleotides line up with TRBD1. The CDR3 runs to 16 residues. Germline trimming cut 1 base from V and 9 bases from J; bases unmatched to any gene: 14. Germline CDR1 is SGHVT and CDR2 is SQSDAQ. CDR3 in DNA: TGTGCCAGCAGCTTAGGGTCTAGACAGGGGAAACAAGGGCAGTACTTC. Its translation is CASSLGSRQGKQGQYF. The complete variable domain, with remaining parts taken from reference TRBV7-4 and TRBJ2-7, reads GAGVSQSPRYKVAKRGRDVALRCDSISGHVTLYWYRQTLGQGSEVLTYSQSDAQRDKSGRPSGRFSAERPERSVSTLKIQRTEQGDSAVYLCASSLGSRQGKQGQYFGPGTRLTVT.

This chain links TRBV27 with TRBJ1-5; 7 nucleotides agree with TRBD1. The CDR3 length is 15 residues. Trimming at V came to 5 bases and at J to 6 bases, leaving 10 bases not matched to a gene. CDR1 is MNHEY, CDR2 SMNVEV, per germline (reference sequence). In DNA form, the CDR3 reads TGTGCCAGCAGTGCGACAGGGAGGGAGGGTCAGCCCCAGCATTTT. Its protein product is CASSATGREGQPQHF.

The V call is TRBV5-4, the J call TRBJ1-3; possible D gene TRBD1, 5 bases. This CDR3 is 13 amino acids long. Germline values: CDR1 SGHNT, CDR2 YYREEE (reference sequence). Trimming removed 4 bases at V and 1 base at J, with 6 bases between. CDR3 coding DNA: TGTGCCAGCAGCCGACAGTCTGGAAACACCATATATTTT. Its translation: CASSRQSGNTIYF.

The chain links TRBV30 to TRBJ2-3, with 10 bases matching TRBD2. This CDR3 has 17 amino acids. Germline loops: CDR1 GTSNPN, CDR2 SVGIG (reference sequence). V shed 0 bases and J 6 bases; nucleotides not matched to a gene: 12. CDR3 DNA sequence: TGTGCCTGGAGTGTAGGGTCCCGGACTAGCGGATCGGATACGCAGTATTTT. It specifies CAWSVGSRTSGSDTQYF.

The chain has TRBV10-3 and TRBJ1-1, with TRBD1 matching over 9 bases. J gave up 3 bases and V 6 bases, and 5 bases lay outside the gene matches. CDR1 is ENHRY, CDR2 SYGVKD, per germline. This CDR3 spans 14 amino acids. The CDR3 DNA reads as TGTGCCATCAGGCCCAGGACAGGGGACACTGAAGCTTTCTTT. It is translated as CAIRPRTGDTEAFF.